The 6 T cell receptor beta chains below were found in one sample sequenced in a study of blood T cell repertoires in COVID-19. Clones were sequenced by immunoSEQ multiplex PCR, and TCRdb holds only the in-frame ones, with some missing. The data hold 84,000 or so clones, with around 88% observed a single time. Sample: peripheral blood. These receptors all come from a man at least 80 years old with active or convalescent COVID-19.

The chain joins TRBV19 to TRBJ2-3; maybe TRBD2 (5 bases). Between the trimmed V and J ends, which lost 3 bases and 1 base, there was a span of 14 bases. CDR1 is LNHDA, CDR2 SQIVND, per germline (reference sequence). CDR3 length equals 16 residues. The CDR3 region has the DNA TGTGCCAGTAGTATCAGGCAGCGGTCCCGCACAGATACGCAGTATTTT. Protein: CASSIRQRSRTDTQYF.

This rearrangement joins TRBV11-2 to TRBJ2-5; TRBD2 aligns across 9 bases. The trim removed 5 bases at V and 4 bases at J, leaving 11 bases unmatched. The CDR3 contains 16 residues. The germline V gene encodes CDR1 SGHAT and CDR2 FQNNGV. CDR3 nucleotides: TGTGCCAGCAGCCAGTCCTTAGCGGGGGCTAGAGAGACCCAGTACTTC. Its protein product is CASSQSLAGARETQYF.

The CDR3, as DNA: TGCAGCGTTGAACGGGGACAGGGGGCCAGCTACACCTTC. It translates to CSVERGQGASYTF. The J gene is TRBJ1-2, the V gene TRBV29-1; 12 positions agree with TRBD1. V lost 2 bases and J lost 9; bases outside the gene matches: 4. Per germline, CDR1 SQVTM and CDR2 ANQGSEA. This CDR3 comprises 13 residues. Full variable domain (outside the CDR3, taken from reference TRBV29-1 and TRBJ1-2): SAVISQKPSRDICQRGTSLTIQCQVDSQVTMMFWYRQQPGQSLTLIATANQGSEATYESGFVIDKFPISRPNLTFSTLTVSNMSPEDSSIYLCSVERGQGASYTFGSGTRLTVV.

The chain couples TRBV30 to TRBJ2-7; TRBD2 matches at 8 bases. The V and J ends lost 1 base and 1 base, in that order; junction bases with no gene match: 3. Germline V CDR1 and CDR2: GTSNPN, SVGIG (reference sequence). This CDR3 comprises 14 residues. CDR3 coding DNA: TGTGCCTGGAGTGCGGGAGGGGGATCCTACGAGCAGTACTTC. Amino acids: CAWSAGGGSYEQYF. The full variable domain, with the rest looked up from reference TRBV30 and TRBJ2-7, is SQTIHQWPATLVQPVGSPLSLECTVEGTSNPNLYWYRQAAGRGLQLLFYSVGIGQISSEVPQNLSASRPQDRQFILSSKKLLLSDSGFYLCAWSAGGGSYEQYFGPGTRLTVT.

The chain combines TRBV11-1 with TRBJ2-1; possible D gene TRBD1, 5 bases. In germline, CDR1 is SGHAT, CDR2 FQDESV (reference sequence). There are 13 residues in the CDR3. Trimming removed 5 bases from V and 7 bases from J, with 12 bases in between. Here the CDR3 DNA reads TGTGCCAGCAGCGCCTCTCCAGGGAATGAGCAGTTCTTC. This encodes CASSASPGNEQFF.

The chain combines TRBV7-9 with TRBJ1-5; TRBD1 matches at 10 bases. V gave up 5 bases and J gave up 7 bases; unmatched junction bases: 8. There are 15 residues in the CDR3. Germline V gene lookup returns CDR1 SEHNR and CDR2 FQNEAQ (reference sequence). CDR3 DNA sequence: TGTGCCAGCAGCCTCCGGGACAGGGGCCCCCAGCCCCAGCATTTT. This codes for CASSLRDRGPQPQHF.